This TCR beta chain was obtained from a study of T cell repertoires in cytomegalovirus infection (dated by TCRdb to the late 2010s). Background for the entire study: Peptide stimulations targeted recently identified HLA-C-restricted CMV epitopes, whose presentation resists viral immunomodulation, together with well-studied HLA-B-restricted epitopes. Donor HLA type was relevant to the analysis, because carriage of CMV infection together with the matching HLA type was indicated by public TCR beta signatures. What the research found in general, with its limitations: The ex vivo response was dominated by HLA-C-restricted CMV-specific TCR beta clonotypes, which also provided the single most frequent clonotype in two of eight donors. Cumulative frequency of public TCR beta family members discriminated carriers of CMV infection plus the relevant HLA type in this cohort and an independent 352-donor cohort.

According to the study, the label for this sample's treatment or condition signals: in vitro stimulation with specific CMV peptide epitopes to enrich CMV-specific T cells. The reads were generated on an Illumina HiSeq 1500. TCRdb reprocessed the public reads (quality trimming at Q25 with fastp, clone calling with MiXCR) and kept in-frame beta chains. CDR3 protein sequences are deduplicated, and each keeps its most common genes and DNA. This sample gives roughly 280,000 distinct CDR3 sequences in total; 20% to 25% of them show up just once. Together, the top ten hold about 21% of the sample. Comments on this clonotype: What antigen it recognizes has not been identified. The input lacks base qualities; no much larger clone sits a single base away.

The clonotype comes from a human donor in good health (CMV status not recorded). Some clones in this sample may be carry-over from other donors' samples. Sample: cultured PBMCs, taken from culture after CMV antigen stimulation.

Here the CDR3 is given as CASSPPRDRGYEQYF. The nucleotides are TGTGCCAGCAGCCCTCCGCGGGACAGAGGCTACGAGCAGTACTTC. The chain couples TRBV27 to TRBJ2-7, with a tentative D gene TRBD1 over 7 matching bases. From the cysteine through the phenylalanine, the CDR3 covers 15 amino acids. Only the CDR3 DNA is retained, 45 bases long and in frame from the first base. Via the germline V gene (reference sequence), CDR1 is MNHEY and CDR2 SMNVEV. V and J are truncated by 6 bases and 3 bases respectively, leaving an intervening sequence of 18 bases.